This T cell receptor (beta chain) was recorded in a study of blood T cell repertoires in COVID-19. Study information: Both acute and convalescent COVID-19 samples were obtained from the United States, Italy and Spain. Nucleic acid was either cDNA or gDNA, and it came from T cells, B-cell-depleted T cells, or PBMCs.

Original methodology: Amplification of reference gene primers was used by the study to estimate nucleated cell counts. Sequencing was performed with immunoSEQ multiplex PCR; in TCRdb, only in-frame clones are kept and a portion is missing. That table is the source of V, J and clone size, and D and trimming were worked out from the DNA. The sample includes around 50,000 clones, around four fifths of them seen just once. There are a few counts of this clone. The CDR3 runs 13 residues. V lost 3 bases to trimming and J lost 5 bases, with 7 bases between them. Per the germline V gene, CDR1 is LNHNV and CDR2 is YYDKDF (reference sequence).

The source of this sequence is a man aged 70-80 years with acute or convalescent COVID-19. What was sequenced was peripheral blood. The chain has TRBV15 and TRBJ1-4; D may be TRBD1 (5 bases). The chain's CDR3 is CATSRGLNEKLFF. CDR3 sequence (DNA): TGTGCCACCAGCAGGGGACTGAATGAAAAACTGTTTTTT.